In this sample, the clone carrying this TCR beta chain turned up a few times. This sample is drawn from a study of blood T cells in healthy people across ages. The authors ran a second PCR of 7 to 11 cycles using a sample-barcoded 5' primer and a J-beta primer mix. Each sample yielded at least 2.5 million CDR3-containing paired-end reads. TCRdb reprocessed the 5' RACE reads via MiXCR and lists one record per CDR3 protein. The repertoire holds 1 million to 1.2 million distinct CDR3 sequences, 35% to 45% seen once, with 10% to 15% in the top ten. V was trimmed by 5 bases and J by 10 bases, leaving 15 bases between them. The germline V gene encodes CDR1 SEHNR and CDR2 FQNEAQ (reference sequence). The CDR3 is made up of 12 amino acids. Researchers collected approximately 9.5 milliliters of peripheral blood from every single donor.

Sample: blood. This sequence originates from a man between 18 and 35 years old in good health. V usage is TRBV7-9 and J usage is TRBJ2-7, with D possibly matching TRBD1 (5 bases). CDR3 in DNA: TGTGCCAGCAGCCCCGAAACAGGAGTACAGTACTTC. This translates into CASSPETGVQYF.